This TCR beta chain was retrieved from a study of blood T cell repertoires in COVID-19. Whole-study context: Italy, Spain and the United States were the sources of the convalescent and acute COVID-19 samples.

The CDR3 sequence is 15 residues long. Here immunoSEQ multiplex PCR was the method, and the copy in TCRdb shows in-frame clones only, minus some. The sample yields approximately 21,000 clones, roughly 85% seen once. The sequence was obtained from a human donor with active COVID-19. The donor label of this sample is uncertain. Input material: peripheral blood. This chain connects TRBV21-1 to TRBJ1-1; the D segment call TRBD1 is taken from the table without a DNA check. TRBV21-1 is labeled a pseudogene. In nucleotides, the CDR3 is TGTGCCAGGACGGATAACGGACAGGGTGGTACTGAAGCTTTCTTT. Protein: CARTDNGQGGTEAFF.